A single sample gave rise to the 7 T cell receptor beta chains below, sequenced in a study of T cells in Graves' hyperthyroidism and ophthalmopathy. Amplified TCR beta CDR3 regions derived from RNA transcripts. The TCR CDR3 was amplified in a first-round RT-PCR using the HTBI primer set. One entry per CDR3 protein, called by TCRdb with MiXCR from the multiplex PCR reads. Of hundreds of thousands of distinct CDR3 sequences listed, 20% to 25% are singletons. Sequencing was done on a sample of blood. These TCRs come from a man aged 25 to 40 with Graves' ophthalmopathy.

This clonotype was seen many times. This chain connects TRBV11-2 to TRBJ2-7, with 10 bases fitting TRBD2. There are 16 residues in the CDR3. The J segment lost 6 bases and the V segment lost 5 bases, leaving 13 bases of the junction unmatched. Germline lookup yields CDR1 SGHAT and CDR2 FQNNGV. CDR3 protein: CASSKRSSGGSVEQYF. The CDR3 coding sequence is TGTGCCAGCAGCAAACGCTCTAGCGGGGGTTCTGTCGAGCAGTACTTC.

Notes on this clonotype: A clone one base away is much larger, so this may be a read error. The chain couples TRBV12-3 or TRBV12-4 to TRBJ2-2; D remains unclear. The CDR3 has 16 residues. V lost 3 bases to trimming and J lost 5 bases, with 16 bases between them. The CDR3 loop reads CASSFDRPAGTGELFF. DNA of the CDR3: TGTGCCAGCAGTTTCGATAGGCCGGCCGGGACCGGGGAGCTGTTTTTT.

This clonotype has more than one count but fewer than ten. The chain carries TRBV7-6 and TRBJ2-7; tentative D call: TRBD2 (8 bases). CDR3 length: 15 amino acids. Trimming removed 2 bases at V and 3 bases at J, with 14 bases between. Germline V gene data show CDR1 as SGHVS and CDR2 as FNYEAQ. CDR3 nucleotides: TGTGCCAGCAGCTTAACGGGAGGGACAGACTACGAGCAGTACTTC. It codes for CASSLTGGTDYEQYF.

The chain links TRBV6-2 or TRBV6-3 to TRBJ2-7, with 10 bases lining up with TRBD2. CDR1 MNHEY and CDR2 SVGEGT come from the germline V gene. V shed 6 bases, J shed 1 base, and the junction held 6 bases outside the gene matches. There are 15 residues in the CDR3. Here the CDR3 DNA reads TGTGCCAGCAGAACTACAGCGGGAGGGTCCTACGAGCAGTACTTC. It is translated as CASRTTAGGSYEQYF.

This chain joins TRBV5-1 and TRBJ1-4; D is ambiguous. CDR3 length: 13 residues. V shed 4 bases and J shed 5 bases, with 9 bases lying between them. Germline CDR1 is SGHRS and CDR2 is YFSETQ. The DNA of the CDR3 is TGCGCCAGCAGCCCACGGTTGAATGAAAAACTGTTTTTT. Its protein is CASSPRLNEKLFF.

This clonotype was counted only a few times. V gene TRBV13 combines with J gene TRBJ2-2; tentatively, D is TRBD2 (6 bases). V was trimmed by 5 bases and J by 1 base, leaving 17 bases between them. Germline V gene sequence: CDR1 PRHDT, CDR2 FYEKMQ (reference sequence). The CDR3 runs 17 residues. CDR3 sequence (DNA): TGTGCCAGCAGCGGCCGAGCCCGGGGGAGGAACACCGGGGAGCTGTTTTTT. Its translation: CASSGRARGRNTGELFF.

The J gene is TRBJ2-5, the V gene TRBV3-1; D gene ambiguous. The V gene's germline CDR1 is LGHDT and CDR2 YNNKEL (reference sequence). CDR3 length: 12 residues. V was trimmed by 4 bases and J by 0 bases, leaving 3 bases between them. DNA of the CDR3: TGTGCCAGCAGCCGGAACCAAGAGACCCAGTACTTC. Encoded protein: CASSRNQETQYF.